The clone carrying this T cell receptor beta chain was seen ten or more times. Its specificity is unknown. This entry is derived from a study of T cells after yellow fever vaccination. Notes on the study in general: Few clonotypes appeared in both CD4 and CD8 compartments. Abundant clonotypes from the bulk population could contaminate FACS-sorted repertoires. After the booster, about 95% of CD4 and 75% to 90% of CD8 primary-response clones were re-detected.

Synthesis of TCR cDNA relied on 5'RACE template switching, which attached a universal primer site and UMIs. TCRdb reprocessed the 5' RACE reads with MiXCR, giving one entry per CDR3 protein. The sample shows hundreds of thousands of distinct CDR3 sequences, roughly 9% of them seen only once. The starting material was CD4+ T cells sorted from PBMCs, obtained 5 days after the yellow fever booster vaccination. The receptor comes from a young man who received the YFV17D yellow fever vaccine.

The CDR3 region is CSVAQGFYNEQFF. The CDR3, as DNA: TGCAGCGTTGCTCAGGGATTCTACAATGAGCAGTTCTTC. The chain employs TRBV29-1 and TRBJ2-1; D might be TRBD1 (5 bases). CDR1 SQVTM and CDR2 ANQGSEA come from the germline V gene. With 4 bases removed from V and 3 bases from J, the gap between germline ends came to 10 bases. CDR3 length equals 13 residues.